Detailed here is one T cell receptor beta chain. Its cognate antigen is unknown. V gave up 5 bases and J gave up 8 bases; unmatched junction bases: 3. CDR3 length: 12 amino acids. CDR1 is MNHEY and CDR2 is SVGAGI in the germline V gene. Method: immunoSEQ multiplex PCR; TCRdb's copy keeps in-frame clones and lacks some. The table has about 150,000 clones, 85% to 95% seen once. The sample is drawn from a study of T cell responses to AZD1222 COVID-19 vaccine. Overall study context: Pooling was applied to second doses at about 4 or about 12 weeks.

Whole-study results and caveats: Receipt of two AZD1222 doses was followed by a rise in Spike-specific TCR breadth and depth. The number of AZD1222 recipients seropositive at baseline was only five to seven. Spike-spanning, vaccine-associated CD4 TCRs were dominant at 160-218 and 743-854.

This TCR derives from an adult in good health. This chain links TRBV6-5 with TRBJ1-2; the match to TRBD1 covers 9 bases. The sample in question was peripheral blood, obtained on day 0 of AZD1222 vaccination. For the CDR3, the DNA is TGTGCCAGCAGTCGTGGACAGGGGGGCTACACCTTC. The encoded protein is CASSRGQGGYTF.